Below, 20 T cell receptor beta chains from the same sample are listed, as sequenced in a study of blood T cell repertoires in COVID-19. Method: immunoSEQ multiplex PCR; TCRdb's copy keeps in-frame clones and lacks some. The sample holds roughly 200,000 clones, around 87% seen once. Material for sequencing was PBMCs or T cells enriched from blood (not recorded which). The receptors derive from a man aged 30-40 years in a cohort exposed to, infected with or recovered from COVID-19 (not recorded which).

CDR3 nucleotides: TGTGCCAGCAGCCAAGATGTCAGCGGGATAACCTACGAGCAGTACTTC. Its protein is CASSQDVSGITYEQYF. V usage is TRBV3-1 (or the pseudogene TRBV3-2) and J usage is TRBJ2-7; 7 bases fit TRBD2. J gave up 2 bases and V 0 bases, and 7 bases lay outside the gene matches. The CDR3 extends over 16 amino acids. Looked up from germline, CDR1 is LGHDT and CDR2 is YNNKEL (reference sequence).

The sample holds a few counts of this clone. This chain uses TRBV6-2 or TRBV6-3 with TRBJ1-5; D call uncertain. The CDR3 covers 13 residues. Deletions cut 5 bases from V and 7 bases from J, with 12 bases between. The germline V gene encodes CDR1 MNHEY and CDR2 SVGEGT. In DNA, the CDR3 is TGTGCCAGCAGTATTGGACTTGGGCAGCCCCAGCATTTT. Amino acid sequence: CASSIGLGQPQHF.

This clone was counted a single time. The chain is built from TRBV14 and TRBJ2-1, with a tentative D call TRBD1 (6 bases). The germline V gene has CDR1 SGHDN and CDR2 FVKESK. V was pared by 4 bases and J by 7 bases, with 17 bases between. The CDR3 extends over 15 amino acids. As DNA, the CDR3 is TGTGCCAGCAGCCCACGGTTCCTGGGGGCTAATGAGCAGTTCTTC. Its protein is CASSPRFLGANEQFF.

As regards this clone: A much larger clone lies a single base off, so this may be a read error. The sample holds other DNA sequences that translate to the same CDR3. This chain connects TRBV7-9 to TRBJ2-7; D is ambiguous. Germline V CDR1 and CDR2: SEHNR, FQNEAQ (reference sequence). Trimming stripped 5 bases from V and 4 bases from J, with 6 bases between. This CDR3 contains 11 residues. CDR3 bases: TGTGCCAGCAGCCCCGGGTACGAGCAGTACTTC. This gives the protein CASSPGYEQYF.

This rearrangement joins TRBV12-3 or TRBV12-4 to TRBJ1-5; D gene uncertain. V was cut by 0 bases and J by 4 bases, with 4 bases left in between. The CDR3 spans 13 residues. The DNA of the CDR3 is TGTGCCAGCAGTTTAGCCGGGAATCAGCCCCAGCATTTT. Amino acid sequence: CASSLAGNQPQHF.

The chain uses TRBV7-3 and TRBJ2-3; 14 nucleotides align to TRBD2. The CDR3 consists of 18 residues. Trimming removed 3 bases from V and 3 bases from J; junction bases left unmatched: 8. In germline, CDR1 is SGHTA, CDR2 FQGTGA. The CDR3 DNA follows: TGTGCCAGCAGCTTGGGGACCGGGACTAGCGGGAGAACAGATACGCAGTATTTT. Protein sequence: CASSLGTGTSGRTDTQYF.

The V gene is TRBV20-1, the J gene TRBJ1-4; a weak D match, TRBD1 (5 bases). This CDR3 has 14 amino acids. Germline CDR1 is DFQATT and CDR2 is SNEGSKA (reference sequence). The V gene lost 3 bases and the J gene lost 5 bases, with 13 bases spanning the gap. The CDR3 DNA is TGCAGTGCTAGTACCGTAGGGGTGAATGAAAAACTGTTTTTT. This gives the protein CSASTVGVNEKLFF.

The gene calls are TRBV24-1 and TRBJ2-1; 7 bases map to TRBD2. CDR1 is KGHDR, CDR2 SFDVKD, per germline. The CDR3 is 15 residues long. Trimming took 5 bases from V and 1 from J; bases not matched to a gene: 4. CDR3 DNA: TGTGCCACCAGTGGAGCGGGAACGTCCTACAATGAGCAGTTCTTC. This encodes CATSGAGTSYNEQFF.

The chain uses TRBV7-2 and TRBJ1-6; the match to TRBD1 covers 7 bases. The trim removed 8 bases at V and 4 bases at J, leaving 8 bases unmatched. The CDR3 length is 15 residues. Germline-derived CDR1 and CDR2 are SGHTA and FQGNSA. DNA of the CDR3: TGTGCCAGCGCCACAGGGGCCCTTTATAATTCACCCCTCCACTTT. It encodes CASATGALYNSPLHF.

V and J are TRBV18 and TRBJ2-1, with a weak D call TRBD1 (6 bases). The V end was cut by 3 bases, the J end by 1 base, with 10 bases between. Per germline, CDR1 KGHSH and CDR2 LQKENI. The CDR3 loop spans 15 amino acids. In nucleotides, the CDR3 is TGTGCCAGCTCACCCTCCAGGGGTTCCTACAATGAGCAGTTCTTC. It specifies CASSPSRGSYNEQFF.

There are a few counts of this clone. V usage is TRBV19 and J usage is TRBJ1-1; 8 bases match TRBD1. Per the germline V gene, CDR1 is LNHDA and CDR2 is SQIVND (reference sequence). The CDR3 contains 15 residues. V lost 5 bases, J lost 4 bases, and 9 bases stayed unmatched. CDR3 sequence: CASSGAGGASTEAFF. CDR3 DNA sequence: TGTGCCAGTAGTGGTGCAGGGGGCGCGTCCACTGAAGCTTTCTTT.

This chain connects TRBV7-9 to TRBJ1-2; D is undetermined. In germline, CDR1 is SEHNR, CDR2 FQNEAQ (reference sequence). V was cut by 5 bases and J by 7 bases, with 17 bases left in between. This CDR3 contains 14 residues. The chain's CDR3 is CASSRPHPSGGYTF. The DNA of the CDR3 is TGTGCCAGCAGCCGACCGCACCCTTCGGGTGGCTACACCTTC.

This rearrangement joins TRBV7-6 to TRBJ1-4, with 8 bases that match TRBD1. The germline V gene has CDR1 SGHVS and CDR2 FNYEAQ. The CDR3 extends over 17 amino acids. V shed 2 bases and J 0 bases; nucleotides not matched to a gene: 5. The CDR3: CASSLLGTGATNEKLFF. In DNA, the CDR3 is TGTGCCAGCAGCTTACTTGGGACAGGTGCAACTAATGAAAAACTGTTTTTT.

This chain links TRBV2 with TRBJ1-2; 12 positions agree with TRBD1. With V trimmed by 5 bases and J by 6 bases, 13 bases remained unmatched. This CDR3 has 17 residues. Per the germline V gene, CDR1 is SNHLY and CDR2 is FYNNEI. CDR3 sequence reads: CASSRDRGQSAGNGYTF. The CDR3 coding sequence is TGTGCCAGCAGTCGGGACAGGGGGCAATCAGCCGGTAATGGCTACACCTTC.

The rearrangement uses TRBV2 and TRBJ1-5; possibly TRBD1 for D (6 bases). The germline gives CDR1 SNHLY, CDR2 FYNNEI. V dropped 4 bases and J dropped 0 bases, with 13 bases sitting between them. This CDR3 has 16 amino acids. This CDR3 is CASSGGQTHSNQPQHF. The CDR3 DNA reads as TGTGCCAGCAGTGGAGGACAGACTCATAGCAATCAGCCCCAGCATTTT.

The chain links TRBV19 to TRBJ1-3; possibly TRBD1 for D (6 bases). The V gene lost 4 bases and the J gene lost 0 bases, with 13 bases spanning the gap. CDR3 length equals 16 residues. In germline, CDR1 is LNHDA, CDR2 SQIVND (reference sequence). The CDR3 sequence: CASSTQGRLSGNTIYF. The CDR3 DNA reads as TGTGCCAGTAGTACCCAGGGGCGCCTCTCTGGAAACACCATATATTTT.

V and J are TRBV6-2 or TRBV6-3 and TRBJ2-7; unclear D gene. The CDR3 loop spans 13 amino acids. Deletions cut 5 bases from V and 6 bases from J, with 14 bases between. Germline V CDR1 and CDR2: MNHEY, SVGEGT. CDR3 sequence (DNA): TGTGCCAGCAGTAAGATGAGGATCGCCGAGCAGTACTTC. Its translation: CASSKMRIAEQYF.

The gene calls are TRBV18 and TRBJ1-4; a possible D gene is TRBD1 (6 bases). V lost 3 bases and J 7 bases, leaving 12 bases between the germline ends. CDR1 is KGHSH, CDR2 LQKENI, per germline. The CDR3 length is 14 residues. The DNA of the CDR3 is TGTGCCAGCTCACCGAGGCAGGGGAGTGAAAAACTGTTTTTT. As protein: CASSPRQGSEKLFF.

The sample holds one count of this clone. The CDR3 spells CASSVVSGRNNEQFF. In nucleotides, the CDR3 is TGTGCCAGCAGCGTTGTTAGCGGGAGGAACAATGAGCAGTTCTTC. This chain uses TRBV9 with TRBJ2-1; TRBD2 agrees at 10 bases. The V segment lost 2 bases and the J segment 5 bases; nucleotides outside the gene matches: 4. CDR1 and CDR2 from the germline V gene are SGDLS and YYNGEE. The CDR3 is 15 residues long.

The chain couples TRBV28 to TRBJ2-3; 8 bases match TRBD2. Germline CDR1 is MDHEN and CDR2 is SYDVKM. The CDR3 runs 15 residues. With V trimmed by 3 bases and J by 5 bases, 7 bases remained unmatched. The CDR3 reads CASSLPGGGKDTQYF. The CDR3 nucleotides read TGTGCCAGCAGTTTGCCGGGAGGGGGGAAAGATACGCAGTATTTT.